This note documents a single T cell receptor (beta chain) sequence. Trimming removed 5 bases from V and 5 bases from J; junction bases left unmatched: 2. Germline CDR1 and CDR2: SGHNT and YENEEA. The length of the CDR3 is 14 residues. This sample was taken from a study of control samples from healthy donors and cancer patients. Generated by immunoSEQ multiplex PCR, the TCRdb table keeps only in-frame clones and is missing some. The sample has 100,000 to 150,000 clones; around nine tenths are singletons. This chain joins TRBV11-3 and TRBJ2-3, with 12 positions matching TRBD2. The sequencing sample was made of blood. The sequence was collected from a man aged 50-59 years in good health. The CDR3 nucleotides are TGTGCCAGCAGCGAGGGACTAGCGGGAGATACGCAGTATTTT. Protein sequence: CASSEGLAGDTQYF.